This record concerns one TCR beta chain sequence. This record belongs to a study of T cells in Graves' hyperthyroidism and ophthalmopathy. Overall study: At initial diagnosis, before any treatment had begun, peripheral blood was obtained.

Amplified regions were TCR beta CDR3 sequences from RNA transcripts. With the HTBI primer set, the TCR CDR3 went through a first round of RT-PCR. TCRdb used MiXCR to reprocess the multiplex PCR reads, holding one entry per CDR3 protein. The sample has roughly 740,000 distinct CDR3 sequences; roughly 15% are singletons. In germline, CDR1 is SGHTA, CDR2 FQGNSA. The CDR3 totals 14 residues. V shed 1 base and J shed 2 bases, with 8 bases lying between them. This receptor was obtained from a man aged 18 to 35 with Graves' hyperthyroidism. Sequenced material: blood. The gene calls are TRBV7-2 and TRBJ2-5; D is perhaps TRBD1 (6 bases). The CDR3 is CASSLVQGQETQYF. CDR3 nucleotide sequence: TGTGCCAGCAGCTTAGTACAGGGTCAAGAGACCCAGTACTTC.